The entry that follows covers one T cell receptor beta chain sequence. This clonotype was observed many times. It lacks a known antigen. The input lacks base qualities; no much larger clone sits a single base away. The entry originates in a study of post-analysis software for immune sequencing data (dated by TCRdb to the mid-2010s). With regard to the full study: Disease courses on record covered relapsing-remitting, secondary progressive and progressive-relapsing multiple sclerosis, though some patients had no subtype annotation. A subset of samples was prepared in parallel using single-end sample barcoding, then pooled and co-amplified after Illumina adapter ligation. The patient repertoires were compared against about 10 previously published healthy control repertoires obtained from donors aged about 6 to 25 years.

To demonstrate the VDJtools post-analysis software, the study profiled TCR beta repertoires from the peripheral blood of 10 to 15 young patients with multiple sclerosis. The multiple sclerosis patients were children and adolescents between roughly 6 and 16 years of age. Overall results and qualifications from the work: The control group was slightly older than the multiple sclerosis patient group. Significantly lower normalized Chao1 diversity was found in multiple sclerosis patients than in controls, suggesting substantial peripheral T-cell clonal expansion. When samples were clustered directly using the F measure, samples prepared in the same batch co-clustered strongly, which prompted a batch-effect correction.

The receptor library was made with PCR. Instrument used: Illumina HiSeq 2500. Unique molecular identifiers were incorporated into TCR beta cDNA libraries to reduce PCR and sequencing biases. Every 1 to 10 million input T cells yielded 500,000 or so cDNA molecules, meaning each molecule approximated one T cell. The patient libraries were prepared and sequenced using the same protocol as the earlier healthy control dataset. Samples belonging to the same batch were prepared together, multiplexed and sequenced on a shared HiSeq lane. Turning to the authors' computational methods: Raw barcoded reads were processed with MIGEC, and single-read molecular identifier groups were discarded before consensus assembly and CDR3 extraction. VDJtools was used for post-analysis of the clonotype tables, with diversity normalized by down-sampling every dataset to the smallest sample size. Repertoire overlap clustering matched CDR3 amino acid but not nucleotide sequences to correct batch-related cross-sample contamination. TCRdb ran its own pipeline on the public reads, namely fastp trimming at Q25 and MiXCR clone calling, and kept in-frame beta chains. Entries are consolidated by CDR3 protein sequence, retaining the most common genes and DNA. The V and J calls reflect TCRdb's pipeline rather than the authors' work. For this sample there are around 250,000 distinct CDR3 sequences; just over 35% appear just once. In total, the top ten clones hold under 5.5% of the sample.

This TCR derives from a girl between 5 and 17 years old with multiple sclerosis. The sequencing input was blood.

The nucleotide sequence reads TGCGCCAGCAGCTTATATACAGGGTCATACGAGCAGTACTTC. Protein translation: CASSLYTGSYEQYF. The chain is encoded by TRBV5-1 joined to TRBJ2-7; the D gene is perhaps TRBD1, from 6 matching bases. CDR1 and CDR2 are read off the germline V gene as SGHRS and YFSETQ. V lost 2 bases and J lost 4 bases; the stretch between them is 13 bases long. The CDR3, from cysteine to phenylalanine, totals 14 residues. Of all the DNA, just the CDR3 is kept, 42 bases in frame from base 1.